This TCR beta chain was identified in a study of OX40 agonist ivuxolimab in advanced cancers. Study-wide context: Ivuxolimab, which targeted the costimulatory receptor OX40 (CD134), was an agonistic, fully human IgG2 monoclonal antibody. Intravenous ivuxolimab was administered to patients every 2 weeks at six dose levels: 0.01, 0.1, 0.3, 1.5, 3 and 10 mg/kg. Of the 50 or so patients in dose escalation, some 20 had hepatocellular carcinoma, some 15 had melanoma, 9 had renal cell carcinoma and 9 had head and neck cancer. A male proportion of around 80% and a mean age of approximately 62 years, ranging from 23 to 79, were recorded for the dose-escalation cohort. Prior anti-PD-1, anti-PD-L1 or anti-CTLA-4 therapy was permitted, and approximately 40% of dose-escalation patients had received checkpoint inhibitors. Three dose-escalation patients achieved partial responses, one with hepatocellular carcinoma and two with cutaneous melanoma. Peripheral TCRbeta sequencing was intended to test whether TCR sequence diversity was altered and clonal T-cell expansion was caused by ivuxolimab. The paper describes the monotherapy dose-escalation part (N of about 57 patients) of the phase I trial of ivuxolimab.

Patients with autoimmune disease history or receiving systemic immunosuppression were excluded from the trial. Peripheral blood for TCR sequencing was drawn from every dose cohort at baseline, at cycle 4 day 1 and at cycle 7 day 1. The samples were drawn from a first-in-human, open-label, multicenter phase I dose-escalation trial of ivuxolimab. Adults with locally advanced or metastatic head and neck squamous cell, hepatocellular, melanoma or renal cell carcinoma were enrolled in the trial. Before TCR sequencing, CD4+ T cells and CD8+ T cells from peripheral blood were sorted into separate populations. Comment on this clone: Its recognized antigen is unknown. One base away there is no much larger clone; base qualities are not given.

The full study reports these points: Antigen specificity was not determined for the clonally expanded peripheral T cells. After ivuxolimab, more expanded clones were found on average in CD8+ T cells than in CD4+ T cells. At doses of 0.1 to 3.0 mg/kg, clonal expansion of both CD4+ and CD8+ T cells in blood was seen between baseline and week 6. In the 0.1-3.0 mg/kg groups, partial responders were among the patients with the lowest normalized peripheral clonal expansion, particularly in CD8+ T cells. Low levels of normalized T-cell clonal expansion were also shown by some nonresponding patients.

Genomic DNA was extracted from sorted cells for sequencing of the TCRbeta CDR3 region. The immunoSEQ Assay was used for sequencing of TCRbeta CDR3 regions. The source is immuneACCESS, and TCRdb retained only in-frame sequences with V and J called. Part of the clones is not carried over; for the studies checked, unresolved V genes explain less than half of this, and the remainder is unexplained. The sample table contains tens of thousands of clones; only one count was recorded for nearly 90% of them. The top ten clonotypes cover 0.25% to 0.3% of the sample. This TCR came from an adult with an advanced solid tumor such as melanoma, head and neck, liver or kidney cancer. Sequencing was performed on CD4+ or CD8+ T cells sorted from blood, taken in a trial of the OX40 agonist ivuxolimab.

The CDR3 amino acid sequence is: CASSGQGVSGNTIYF. The sequence in DNA is TGTGCCAGCAGCGGACAGGGGGTCTCTGGAAACACCATATATTTT. The V gene is TRBV9 and the J gene is TRBJ1-3; 9 bases in between match TRBD1. V has 3 bases trimmed and J has 0 bases trimmed; junction bases matching no gene number 1. Reading the germline V gene gives CDR1 SGDLS and CDR2 YYNGEE. The CDR3 spans 15 residues, from the cysteine through the phenylalanine. Only the CDR3 part of the read is kept: 45 bases, read in frame from the first base. Outside the CDR3, residues come from the reference TRBV9 and TRBJ1-3 proteins, so the full variable domain is: DSGVTQTPKHLITATGQRVTLRCSPRSGDLSVYWYQQSLDQGLQFLIQYYNGEERAKGNILERFSAQQFPDLHSELNLSSLELGDSALYFCASSGQGVSGNTIYFGEGSWLTVV.